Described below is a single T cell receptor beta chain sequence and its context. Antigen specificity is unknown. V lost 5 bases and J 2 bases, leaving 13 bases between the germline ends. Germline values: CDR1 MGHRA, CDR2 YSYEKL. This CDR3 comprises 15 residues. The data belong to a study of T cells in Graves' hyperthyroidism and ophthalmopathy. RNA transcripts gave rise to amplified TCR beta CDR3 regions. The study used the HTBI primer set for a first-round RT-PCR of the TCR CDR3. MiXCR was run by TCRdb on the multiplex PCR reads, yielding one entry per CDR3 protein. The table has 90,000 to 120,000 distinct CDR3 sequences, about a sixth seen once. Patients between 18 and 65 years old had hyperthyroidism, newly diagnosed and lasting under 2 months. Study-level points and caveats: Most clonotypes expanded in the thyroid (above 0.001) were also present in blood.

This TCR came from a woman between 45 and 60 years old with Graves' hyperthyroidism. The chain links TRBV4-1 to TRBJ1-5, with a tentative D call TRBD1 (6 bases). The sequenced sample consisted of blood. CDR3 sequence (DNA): TGCGCCAGCAGCGTTTGGACAGTCGGCAATCAGCCCCAGCATTTT. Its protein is CASSVWTVGNQPQHF.